A single sample gave rise to the 20 T cell receptor beta chains below, sequenced in a study of early stage breast cancer tumors. Produced via immunoSEQ multiplex PCR; TCRdb's table is partial and in-frame only. The sample lists 51,000 or so clones; roughly four fifths were seen once. The sample consisted of blood. The receptors were sampled from a person aged 45-60 years with breast cancer.

The chain links TRBV9 to TRBJ2-7; 7 positions match TRBD1. Per germline, CDR1 SGDLS and CDR2 YYNGEE. The CDR3 runs 13 residues. Trimming at V came to 0 bases and at J to 7 bases, leaving 4 bases not matched to a gene. This CDR3 is CASSVGQGGEQYF. CDR3 DNA sequence: TGTGCCAGCAGCGTAGGACAGGGTGGAGAGCAGTACTTC.

The V and J genes are TRBV28 and TRBJ2-5; TRBD1 matches 8 bases. CDR3 length: 15 residues. The ends lost 5 bases at V and 5 bases at J; junction bases unmatched: 10. Per germline, CDR1 MDHEN and CDR2 SYDVKM. The CDR3 region is CASSRADRAEETQYF. CDR3 nucleotide sequence: TGTGCCAGCAGTCGAGCGGACAGGGCTGAGGAGACCCAGTACTTC.

This clone has only a few counts. The chain uses TRBV15 and TRBJ1-4; D not resolved. Trimming took off 1 base at V and 4 bases at J, with 7 bases between the two ends. The CDR3 has 14 residues. The germline V gene encodes CDR1 LNHNV and CDR2 YYDKDF (reference sequence). This chain's CDR3 is CATSRASLNEKLFF. In DNA form, the CDR3 reads TGTGCCACCAGCAGAGCCTCGCTTAATGAAAAACTGTTTTTT. The complete variable domain, with remaining parts taken from reference TRBV15 and TRBJ1-4, reads DAMVIQNPRYQVTQFGKPVTLSCSQTLNHNVMYWYQQKSSQAPKLLFHYYDKDFNNEADTPDNFQSRRPNTSFCFLDIRSPGLGDTAMYLCATSRASLNEKLFFGSGTQLSVL.

CDR3 sequence: CASSLAPGAGGYNEQFF. In DNA, the CDR3 is TGCGCCAGCAGCTTGGCCCCAGGGGCGGGAGGTTACAATGAGCAGTTCTTC. The chain combines TRBV5-1 with TRBJ2-1; TRBD2 matches 8 bases. In germline, CDR1 is SGHRS, CDR2 YFSETQ. This CDR3 is built from 17 residues. J was trimmed by 4 bases and V by 0 bases; bases with no gene match: 9.

The CDR3 reads CSVVGVTGNTIYF. In DNA, the CDR3 is TGCAGCGTTGTCGGGGTCACTGGAAACACCATATATTTT. The chain has TRBV29-1 and TRBJ1-3; D is ambiguous. From germline, CDR1 is SQVTM and CDR2 ANQGSEA. Trimming removed 4 bases from V and 2 bases from J, with 9 bases in between. The CDR3 length is 13 residues. Full variable domain (rest looked up from reference TRBV29-1 and TRBJ1-3): SAVISQKPSRDICQRGTSLTIQCQVDSQVTMMFWYRQQPGQSLTLIATANQGSEATYESGFVIDKFPISRPNLTFSTLTVSNMSPEDSSIYLCSVVGVTGNTIYFGEGSWLTVV.

The rearrangement links TRBV5-1 to TRBJ2-3; 10 bases map to TRBD2. The CDR3 runs 18 residues. After removal of 0 bases from V and 2 bases from J, the junction contained 9 bases not matched to a gene. CDR1 and CDR2 from the germline V gene are SGHRS and YFSETQ. CDR3 sequence: CASSLGQAGGPYTDTQYF. The CDR3 region has the DNA TGCGCCAGCAGCTTGGGGCAAGCGGGAGGGCCCTACACAGATACGCAGTATTTT.

In this sample, this clone turned up once. The chain joins TRBV10-3 to TRBJ2-3; D remains unclear. Looked up from germline, CDR1 is ENHRY and CDR2 is SYGVKD. Trimming removed 0 bases from V and 2 bases from J, with 0 bases in between. This CDR3 is built from 12 residues. As DNA, the CDR3 is TGTGCCATCAGTGAGTCCACAGATACGCAGTATTTT. It yields the protein CAISESTDTQYF.

V and J are TRBV29-1 and TRBJ2-1; 12 bases map to TRBD2. CDR1 and CDR2 from the germline V gene are SQVTM and ANQGSEA. Losses at the gene ends were 3 bases for V and 10 bases for J; bases not matched to a gene: 7. The CDR3 sequence is 14 residues long. The CDR3 DNA sequence: TGCAGCGTTGATGGACTAGCGGGGTATTGGGAGCAGTTCTTC. It encodes CSVDGLAGYWEQFF.

This sequence joins TRBV7-9 and TRBJ2-5, with 9 nucleotides matching TRBD1. The CDR3 totals 15 residues. Germline V CDR1 and CDR2: SEHNR, FQNEAQ (reference sequence). The trim removed 5 bases at V and 7 bases at J, leaving 11 bases unmatched. The CDR3 reads CASSPGQGKLGTQYF. The CDR3 DNA reads TGTGCCAGCAGCCCAGGACAGGGGAAACTTGGGACCCAGTACTTC.

This chain's CDR3 is CASSLEAGGRLTQYF. The CDR3 bases are TGTGCCAGCAGCTTAGAGGCGGGGGGGCGGTTGACCCAGTACTTC. V is TRBV7-2 and J is TRBJ2-5, with 9 bases aligning to TRBD2. The CDR3 is made up of 15 amino acids. Trimming cost V 1 base and J 7 bases; bases outside gene matches: 7. Germline CDR1 reads SGHTA; CDR2 reads FQGNSA. Together with reference TRBV7-2 and TRBJ2-5, the CDR3 gives the full variable domain: GAGVSQSPSNKVTEKGKDVELRCDPISGHTALYWYRQSLGQGLEFLIYFQGNSAPDKSGLPSDRFSAERTGGSVSTLTIQRTQQEDSAVYLCASSLEAGGRLTQYFGPGTRLLVL.

This rearrangement joins TRBV18 to TRBJ1-1, with 8 bases identical to TRBD1. CDR3 length equals 13 residues. The J segment lost 2 bases and the V segment lost 6 bases, leaving 2 bases of the junction unmatched. Germline CDR1 is KGHSH and CDR2 is LQKENI. CDR3 coding DNA: TGTGCCAGCTCCCAGGGGGCAAACACTGAAGCTTTCTTT. It codes for CASSQGANTEAFF.

The table lists this clone with a few counts. This chain connects TRBV10-3 to TRBJ1-5; D may be TRBD1 (5 bases). This CDR3 region has 13 residues. Per germline, CDR1 ENHRY and CDR2 SYGVKD. V dropped 3 bases and J dropped 2 bases, with 5 bases sitting between them. The CDR3 region is CAISEGGNQPQHF. CDR3 sequence (DNA): TGTGCCATCAGTGAAGGGGGCAATCAGCCCCAGCATTTT.

The chain employs TRBV6-5 and TRBJ2-7; 7 positions agree with TRBD1. Germline-derived CDR1 and CDR2 are MNHEY and SVGAGI. CDR3 length equals 14 residues. The V and J ends lost 1 base and 5 bases, in that order; junction bases with no gene match: 5. This CDR3 reads CASSYLTGTHEQYF. The CDR3, as DNA: TGTGCCAGCAGTTACTTGACAGGGACCCACGAGCAGTACTTC.

This clone appeared a single time. The CDR3 region has the DNA TGTGCCAGCAGCGTAACAGGGATGGGAAACACCATATATTTT. Its protein product is CASSVTGMGNTIYF. This chain joins TRBV13 and TRBJ1-3; D is perhaps TRBD1 (6 bases). Per the germline V gene, CDR1 is PRHDT and CDR2 is FYEKMQ (reference sequence). The V end was cut by 5 bases, the J end by 4 bases, with 12 bases between. The length of the CDR3 is 14 residues.

The genes are TRBV19 and TRBJ1-4; possible D gene TRBD1, 6 bases. The germline gives CDR1 LNHDA, CDR2 SQIVND (reference sequence). CDR3 length equals 16 residues. V lost 4 bases and J 8 bases, leaving 20 bases between the germline ends. The CDR3 loop is CASSTGDAGRGEKLFF. CDR3 DNA sequence: TGTGCCAGTAGTACAGGGGACGCGGGGCGAGGAGAAAAACTGTTTTTT.

The V call is TRBV5-5, the J call TRBJ2-3; D is uncertain. CDR3 length: 12 residues. V was pared by 1 base and J by 7 bases, with 7 bases between. CDR1 is SGHKS, CDR2 YYEKEE, per germline (reference sequence). In DNA form, the CDR3 reads TGTGCCAGCAGCTTGAGCGTGTATACGCAGTATTTT. As protein: CASSLSVYTQYF.

The chain combines TRBV15 with TRBJ1-5; D is possibly TRBD1 (6 bases). This CDR3 has 14 amino acids. V dropped 4 bases and J dropped 6 bases, with 13 bases sitting between them. Germline V gene lookup returns CDR1 LNHNV and CDR2 YYDKDF (reference sequence). The chain's CDR3 is CATSKQGGIQPQHF. The CDR3 DNA sequence: TGTGCCACCAGCAAACAGGGTGGGATTCAGCCCCAGCATTTT.

V gene TRBV6-1 combines with J gene TRBJ2-7, with 9 bases matching TRBD1. The length of the CDR3 is 16 residues. Germline CDR1 MNHNS, CDR2 SASEGT. V shed 0 bases and J 6 bases; nucleotides not matched to a gene: 9. The DNA for the CDR3 is TGTGCCAGCAGTGAAGCGCTGCCATCGACAGGGGGCGAGCAGTACTTC. Amino acids: CASSEALPSTGGEQYF.

V usage is TRBV27 and J usage is TRBJ2-4; TRBD2 matches at 8 bases. CDR1 and CDR2 (germline): MNHEY, SMNVEV (reference sequence). V shed 3 bases and J 7 bases; nucleotides not matched to a gene: 5. This CDR3 is built from 14 residues. Here the CDR3 reads CASSLLAGWNIQYF. The CDR3 coding sequence is TGTGCCAGCAGTTTGTTAGCGGGGTGGAACATTCAGTACTTC.

This clone was seen just once. This sequence joins TRBV10-3 and TRBJ2-3; D is ambiguous. The ends were cut back, 6 bases at V and 4 bases at J, with 8 bases in the middle. Germline V gene lookup returns CDR1 ENHRY and CDR2 SYGVKD. The CDR3 is made up of 12 amino acids. CDR3 DNA sequence: TGTGCCATCAGCTCTAACTCAGATACGCAGTATTTT. It translates to CAISSNSDTQYF.